This T cell receptor beta chain was retrieved from a study of cytomegalovirus exposure and HLA in healthy donors. Study-level points and caveats: Specific recognition of CMV antigens was confirmed in vitro for a few chains (all CMV-associated). Indistinguishability led to the exclusion of some V segments, TRBV6-2 and TRBV6-3 included. Most subjects had HLA-A and HLA-B alleles reportedly predicted accurately by TCR beta sequences.

Primers for the PCR totalled 60 Vbeta and 13 Jbeta. Using immunoSEQ multiplex PCR, the repertoire was profiled, and TCRdb retains in-frame clones only, with some absent. The sample consists of about 160,000 clones, more than 60% of them appearing once. This CDR3 contains 16 residues. CDR1 is SGHNT, CDR2 YYREEE, per germline (reference sequence). V lost 4 bases to trimming and J lost 9 bases; unmatched junction nucleotides: 16. A remark on this clone: The antigen is undetermined.

The sequence derives from a man aged 40-49 years in good health and CMV-seronegative. The chain is built from TRBV5-4 and TRBJ2-5; 9 positions agree with TRBD2. Sequenced sample: PBMCs. The CDR3 sequence: CASSNTAGGHREAQYF. The CDR3 coding sequence is TGTGCCAGCAGCAATACGGCGGGGGGGCATCGGGAGGCCCAGTACTTC.